This T cell receptor beta chain emerged from a study of technical replicates of blood from four donors. The CDR3 has 13 residues. Trimming at V came to 5 bases and at J to 3 bases, leaving 4 bases not matched to a gene. Germline assignment: CDR1 SNHLY and CDR2 FYNNEI. This clone was recorded only once. The repertoire was sequenced with immunoSEQ multiplex PCR; TCRdb's copy has only in-frame clones and lacks some. The sample contains over 70,000 clones, roughly 92% of which appear only once. This sequence joins TRBV2 and TRBJ2-7; 7 nucleotides match TRBD1. The sequencing sample was made of T cells isolated from PBMCs. The TCR originated in a human donor in good health. CDR3 in DNA: TGTGCCAGCAGTACCGGGACAGACTACGAGCAGTACTTC. Residues: CASSTGTDYEQYF.